Below, 24 T cell receptor beta chains from the same sample are listed, as sequenced in a study of blood T cell repertoires in COVID-19. Generated by immunoSEQ multiplex PCR, the TCRdb table keeps only in-frame clones and is missing some. The sample consists of over 200,000 clones, 80% to 85% of them appearing once. Sequences were obtained from peripheral blood. All receptors come from a man aged 45 to 65 with active or convalescent COVID-19.

This clone was picked up a small number of times. This chain connects TRBV7-2 to TRBJ1-3; D gene uncertain. Germline CDR1 reads SGHTA; CDR2 reads FQGNSA. Trimming pared 1 base from V and 2 bases from J, leaving 9 bases between. This CDR3 is built from 15 residues. The CDR3 nucleotides read TGTGCCAGCAGCTTAGTAACCGGGGCTGGAAACACCATATATTTT. It translates to CASSLVTGAGNTIYF.

In its sample, this clone was seen once. The V gene is TRBV29-1, the J gene TRBJ1-6; D is possibly TRBD1 (5 bases). The CDR3 has 14 amino acids. Germline values: CDR1 SQVTM, CDR2 ANQGSEA. Trimming took 3 bases from V and 10 from J, leaving 16 bases between them. The CDR3 spells CSVEGREGLSPLHF. CDR3 DNA sequence: TGCAGCGTTGAGGGCAGGGAAGGATTATCACCCCTCCACTTT.

The count of this clone is one. This chain connects TRBV7-2 to TRBJ1-2, with TRBD1 as a possible D gene (6 bases). Trimming shortened V by 5 bases and J by 4 bases, and 11 bases separated the two germline ends. Germline CDR1 and CDR2: SGHTA and FQGNSA. The CDR3 covers 13 residues. CDR3 coding DNA: TGTGCCAGCAGCGCCACGACAGGCTATGGCTACACCTTC. Residues: CASSATTGYGYTF.

This chain links TRBV9 with TRBJ2-1; 8 bases map to TRBD1. Unmatched junction bases numbered 3, after V lost 4 bases and J lost 6 bases. Germline V CDR1 and CDR2: SGDLS, YYNGEE. CDR3 length: 13 amino acids. CDR3 bases: TGTGCCAGCAGCTTCGGACAGGGCAATGAGCAGTTCTTC. The encoded protein is CASSFGQGNEQFF. Filled out from reference TRBV9 and TRBJ2-1, the complete variable domain reads DSGVTQTPKHLITATGQRVTLRCSPRSGDLSVYWYQQSLDQGLQFLIQYYNGEERAKGNILERFSAQQFPDLHSELNLSSLELGDSALYFCASSFGQGNEQFFGPGTRLTVL.

The chain recombines TRBV12-2 with TRBJ2-7; the D call TRBD2 from the table was never checked on the DNA. TRBV12-2 is assigned pseudogene status. The CDR3 runs to 14 residues. CDR3 in DNA: TGTGCAAGTCGCCACCGCCCCCCCCCTAACGAGCAGTACTTC. Translation: CASRHRPPPNEQYF.

The chain carries TRBV2 and TRBJ2-2; 8 nucleotides align to TRBD2. Germline V gene sequence: CDR1 SNHLY, CDR2 FYNNEI. This CDR3 spans 14 amino acids. The junction had 6 bases not matched to a gene; V was cut back by 6 bases and J by 6 bases. The CDR3 is CASRSGLASGELFF. The CDR3 DNA reads TGTGCCAGCAGATCAGGACTAGCTTCCGGGGAGCTGTTTTTT.

The chain carries TRBV28 and TRBJ1-1; D is perhaps TRBD1 (6 bases). Germline CDR1 is MDHEN and CDR2 is SYDVKM. The CDR3 is made up of 14 amino acids. Trimming stripped 4 bases from V and 3 bases from J, with 12 bases between. The CDR3 loop reads CASSSRGGYTEAFF. CDR3 bases: TGTGCCAGCAGTTCCAGGGGTGGGTACACTGAAGCTTTCTTT. Full variable domain (missing parts from reference TRBV28 and TRBJ1-1): DVKVTQSSRYLVKRTGEKVFLECVQDMDHENMFWYRQDPGLGLRLIYFSYDVKMKEKGDIPEGYSVSREKKERFSLILESASTNQTSMYLCASSSRGGYTEAFFGQGTRLTVV.

This chain uses TRBV6-1 with TRBJ1-1; D gene unclear. Trimming shortened V by 2 bases and J by 11 bases, and 15 bases separated the two germline ends. CDR3 length equals 13 residues. The germline CDR1 and CDR2 sequences are MNHNS and SASEGT. CDR3 sequence: CASSELGLQPAFF. CDR3 coding DNA: TGTGCCAGCAGTGAACTTGGGCTACAGCCGGCTTTCTTT.

The rearrangement joins TRBV4-3 to TRBJ1-2, with 12 bases identical to TRBD1. Looked up from germline, CDR1 is LGHNA and CDR2 is YSLEER. The J segment lost 7 bases and the V segment lost 4 bases, leaving 4 bases of the junction unmatched. The CDR3 spans 14 residues. Here the CDR3 DNA reads TGCGCCAGCAGCCCGGGACAGGGGGCTGGTGGCTACACCTTC. It specifies CASSPGQGAGGYTF.

The chain is built from TRBV20-1 and TRBJ1-3; unclear D gene. Germline CDR1 DFQATT, CDR2 SNEGSKA (reference sequence). The CDR3 length is 11 residues. Deletions cut 0 bases from V and 6 bases from J, with 3 bases between. In DNA form, the CDR3 reads TGCAGTGCTAGAGACGTAAACACCATATATTTT. Protein: CSARDVNTIYF.

The V gene is TRBV7-9, the J gene TRBJ1-5, with TRBD1 identical over 7 bases. With 5 bases clipped from V and 0 bases from J, the junction kept 4 bases outside the gene matches. The CDR3 loop spans 15 amino acids. The germline CDR1 and CDR2 sequences are SEHNR and FQNEAQ (reference sequence). CDR3: CASSGGTASNQPQHF. The CDR3 DNA reads as TGTGCCAGCAGCGGAGGGACAGCTAGCAATCAGCCCCAGCATTTT.

The chain carries TRBV11-2 and TRBJ2-5; the match to TRBD1 covers 9 bases. The germline gives CDR1 SGHAT, CDR2 FQNNGV. CDR3 size: 13 residues. V trimming: 3 bases; J trimming: 5 bases; junction bases outside the gene matches: 1. The CDR3 sequence is CASSFGQGETQYF. The CDR3, as DNA: TGTGCCAGCAGCTTTGGACAGGGGGAGACCCAGTACTTC.

The chain employs TRBV29-1 and TRBJ1-2; D is possibly TRBD1 (6 bases). CDR1 and CDR2 (germline): SQVTM, ANQGSEA. The ends were cut back, 7 bases at V and 3 bases at J, with 15 bases in the middle. CDR3 length: 13 residues. CDR3 nucleotides: TGCAGCGGCGGGGAGGGGGGTGACTATGGCTACACCTTC. Its protein product is CSGGEGGDYGYTF.

The V call is TRBV27, the J call TRBJ2-7; D unclear. This CDR3 comprises 13 residues. Trimming removed 4 bases at V and 3 bases at J, with 10 bases between. The germline V gene encodes CDR1 MNHEY and CDR2 SMNVEV (reference sequence). The CDR3 DNA reads TGTGCCAGCAGTTGGGCCAGGAACTACGAGCAGTACTTC. Amino acids: CASSWARNYEQYF.

This clone was seen a handful of times. In the same sample, other DNA sequences code for this CDR3. The CDR3 protein is CASRERGNTEAFF. The CDR3 nucleotides are TGCGCCAGCAGGGAAAGGGGGAACACTGAAGCTTTCTTT. The chain has TRBV10-2 and TRBJ1-1, with D maybe TRBD1 (5 bases). The CDR3 length is 13 residues. V was shortened by 6 bases and J by 1 base, with 9 bases between the two germline ends. Germline V gives CDR1 WSHSY, CDR2 SAAADI.

CDR3 nucleotides: TGTGCCAGAAGCTTTAGGACAGGGGGATCAATAAGCACCGGGGAGCTGTTTTTT. Protein product: CARSFRTGGSISTGELFF. This sequence joins TRBV5-3 and TRBJ2-2, with 10 positions matching TRBD1. TRBV5-3 is known as an ORF, though its function is uncertain. This CDR3 is built from 18 residues. V was pared by 2 bases and J by 4 bases, with 11 bases of the junction left unmatched.

This chain uses TRBV6-6 with TRBJ1-1; 7 positions match TRBD1. This CDR3 is 15 amino acids long. Trimming took 7 bases from V and 0 from J; bases not matched to a gene: 8. Germline lookup yields CDR1 MNHNY and CDR2 SVGAGI (reference sequence). The CDR3 bases are TGTGCCAGCACCGCAGGGGGAACCATGAACACTGAAGCTTTCTTT. Translation: CASTAGGTMNTEAFF.

The chain combines TRBV5-6 with TRBJ1-5; 7 positions match TRBD1. V was pared by 4 bases and J by 2 bases, with 6 bases of the junction left unmatched. Germline lookup yields CDR1 SGHDT and CDR2 YYEEEE. This CDR3 is built from 15 residues. CDR3 amino acids: CASSRRGRGNQPQHF. Written as DNA, the CDR3 is TGTGCCAGCAGCCGGAGGGGGCGCGGCAATCAGCCCCAGCATTTT.

The chain links TRBV11-3 to TRBJ2-7; 9 nucleotides line up with TRBD1. The length of the CDR3 is 20 residues. J gave up 6 bases and V 1 base, and 22 bases lay outside the gene matches. Per germline, CDR1 SGHNT and CDR2 YENEEA. The CDR3 sequence is CASSLGQKGDRVSRVGEQYF. As DNA, the CDR3 is TGTGCCAGCAGCTTAGGGCAAAAGGGGGACAGGGTAAGTCGGGTGGGCGAGCAGTACTTC.

The chain links TRBV2 to TRBJ1-1; D remains unclear. CDR3 length equals 14 residues. The V end lost 5 bases, the J end lost 1 base, and 11 bases lay between the germline ends. The germline V gene has CDR1 SNHLY and CDR2 FYNNEI. The CDR3 sequence is CASSLEGTNTEAFF. The CDR3 bases are TGTGCCAGCAGTCTGGAGGGAACGAACACTGAAGCTTTCTTT.

The chain joins TRBV27 to TRBJ2-3; 14 positions match TRBD2. Germline V gene data show CDR1 as MNHEY and CDR2 as SMNVEV (reference sequence). The CDR3 consists of 19 residues. V lost 5 bases to trimming and J lost 2 bases; unmatched junction nucleotides: 12. The CDR3 DNA reads as TGTGCCAGCAGTCACAGGACTAGCGGGGGGCCCTCCCTCACAGATACGCAGTATTTT. Translating gives CASSHRTSGGPSLTDTQYF.

The J gene is TRBJ1-3, the V gene TRBV3-1 (or the pseudogene TRBV3-2); no reliable D call. V dropped 8 bases and J dropped 0 bases, with 8 bases sitting between them. This CDR3 has 13 amino acids. Germline V CDR1 and CDR2: LGHDT, YNNKEL (reference sequence). The CDR3 protein is CASGDLSGNTIYF. The CDR3 region has the DNA TGTGCCAGCGGAGACCTCTCTGGAAACACCATATATTTT.

The rearrangement links TRBV14 to TRBJ2-7, with 9 positions matching TRBD1. J gave up 3 bases and V 2 bases, and 5 bases lay outside the gene matches. CDR3 size: 15 residues. Germline V gene sequence: CDR1 SGHDN, CDR2 FVKESK. CDR3 coding DNA: TGTGCCAGCAGCCAAACCCGGGACAGGGTCTACGAGCAGTACTTC. It specifies CASSQTRDRVYEQYF.

Only a few counts were recorded for this clone. DNA of the CDR3: TGTGCCAGTAGTATTCAAGGGGACAGCCCCTACGAGCAGTACTTC. Its translation: CASSIQGDSPYEQYF. This chain uses TRBV19 with TRBJ2-7, with TRBD1 matching 7 bases. CDR1 is LNHDA, CDR2 SQIVND, per germline (reference sequence). This CDR3 comprises 15 residues. The J segment lost 2 bases and the V segment lost 3 bases, leaving 7 bases of the junction unmatched.